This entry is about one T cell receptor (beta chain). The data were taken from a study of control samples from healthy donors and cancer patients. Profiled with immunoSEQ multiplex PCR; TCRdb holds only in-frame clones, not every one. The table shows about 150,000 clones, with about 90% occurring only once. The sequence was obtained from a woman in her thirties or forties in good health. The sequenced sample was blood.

CDR3 sequence: CASNLGTGILAKNIQYF. CDR3 sequence (DNA): TGTGCCAGCAACCTTGGAACGGGGATACTAGCCAAAAACATTCAGTACTTC. This chain joins TRBV5-5 and TRBJ2-4, with a weak D call TRBD2 (5 bases). V lost 6 bases and J 0 bases, leaving 19 bases between the germline ends. The germline V gene encodes CDR1 SGHKS and CDR2 YYEKEE (reference sequence). The CDR3 covers 17 residues. Looking up the rest from reference TRBV5-5 and TRBJ2-4 gives the full variable domain: DAGVTQSPTHLIKTRGQQVTLRCSPISGHKSVSWYQQVLGQGPQFIFQYYEKEERGRGNFPDRFSARQFPNYSSELNVNALLLGDSALYLCASNLGTGILAKNIQYFGAGTRLSVL.